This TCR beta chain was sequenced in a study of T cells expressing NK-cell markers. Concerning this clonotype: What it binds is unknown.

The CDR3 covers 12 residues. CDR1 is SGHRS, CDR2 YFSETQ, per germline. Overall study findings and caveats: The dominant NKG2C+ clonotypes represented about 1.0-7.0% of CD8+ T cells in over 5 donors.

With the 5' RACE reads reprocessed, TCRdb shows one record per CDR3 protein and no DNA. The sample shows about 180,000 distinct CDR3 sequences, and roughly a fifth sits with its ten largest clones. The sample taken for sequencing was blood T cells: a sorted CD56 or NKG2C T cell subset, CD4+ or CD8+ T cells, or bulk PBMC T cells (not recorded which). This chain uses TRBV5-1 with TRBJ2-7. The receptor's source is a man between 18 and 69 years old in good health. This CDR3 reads CASRADSYEQYF. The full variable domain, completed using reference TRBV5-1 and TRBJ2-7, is KAGVTQTPRYLIKTRGQQVTLSCSPISGHRSVSWYQQTPGQGLQFLFEYFSETQRNKGNFPGRFSGRQFSNSRSEMNVSTLELGDSALYLCASRADSYEQYFGPGTRLTVT.